Sequencing of this TCR beta chain was carried out in a study of response to subunit inactivated influenza vaccine. One entry per CDR3 protein results from TCRdb running MiXCR on the RT-PCR reads. The sample yields hundreds of thousands of distinct CDR3 sequences, around 25% seen once. The CDR3 has 13 residues. V was shortened by 3 bases and J by 4 bases, with 9 bases between the two germline ends. Specimen: CD4+ T cells sorted from PBMCs, collected around 5 days after vaccination. This receptor was obtained from a man between 45 and 60 years old who received an inactivated influenza vaccine. V and J are TRBV12-3 or TRBV12-4 and TRBJ1-1; a possible D gene is TRBD1 (5 bases). CDR3 residues: CASSFGHLTEAFF. In DNA, the CDR3 is TGTGCCAGCAGTTTCGGACACCTCACTGAAGCTTTCTTT.